A single sample is the source of the 9 T cell receptor beta chains below, sequenced in a study of blood T cell repertoires in COVID-19 (dated by TCRdb to the early 2020s). Libraries were constructed by the immunoSEQ multiplex PCR assay. In TCRdb, the immuneACCESS table is reduced to in-frame sequences with V and J assigned. These tables do not hold every clone; where another copy was compared, an unresolved V gene accounts for under half, and the others remain unexplained. The sample data list roughly 100,000 clones, and around 90% of these were observed just once. The ten largest clones add up to 4.5% to 5.5% of the sample. Sequences were obtained from peripheral blood. The receptors stem from an elderly woman with active COVID-19.

The chain uses TRBV28 and TRBJ2-3; possible D gene TRBD1, 5 bases. Germline V lookup: CDR1 MDHEN, CDR2 SYDVKM. This CDR3 is 17 amino acids long. V lost 6 bases to trimming and J lost 2 bases, with 21 bases between them. In DNA form, the CDR3 reads TGTGCCAGCAGCCCCCCGCCAGGGCGCCGTATCACAGATACGCAGTATTTT. Its protein product is CASSPPPGRRITDTQYF.

The gene calls are TRBV7-2 and TRBJ2-7; 7 bases are a match to TRBD2. The CDR3 has 16 residues. CDR1 SGHTA and CDR2 FQGNSA come from the germline V gene. Losses at the gene ends were 5 bases for V and 4 bases for J; bases not matched to a gene: 14. Here the CDR3 reads CASSARWGEGGYEQYF. As DNA, the CDR3 is TGTGCCAGCAGCGCAAGATGGGGGGAGGGCGGATACGAGCAGTACTTC.

The V call is TRBV6-2 or TRBV6-3, the J call TRBJ2-1, with 7 positions matching TRBD1. Germline V lookup: CDR1 MNHEY, CDR2 SVGEGT. V lost 3 bases to trimming and J lost 6 bases; unmatched junction nucleotides: 5. CDR3 length: 14 amino acids. The CDR3 loop reads CASSYDYRGNEQFF. The CDR3 bases are TGTGCCAGCAGTTATGACTACAGGGGCAATGAGCAGTTCTTC.

The chain uses TRBV11-2 and TRBJ2-1; 9 bases agree with TRBD2. Trimming at V came to 1 base and at J to 10 bases, leaving 11 bases not matched to a gene. Per the germline V gene, CDR1 is SGHAT and CDR2 is FQNNGV. This CDR3 region has 16 residues. The CDR3 DNA follows: TGTGCCAGCAGCTTAGTTTTCCAAGCGGGAGGTGGGGAGCAGTTCTTC. Translation gives CASSLVFQAGGGEQFF.

This chain joins TRBV5-4 and TRBJ2-7; 8 bases are a match to TRBD1. Germline V lookup: CDR1 SGHNT, CDR2 YYREEE (reference sequence). The junction had 4 bases not matched to a gene; V was cut back by 4 bases and J by 4 bases. The CDR3 is made up of 13 amino acids. This CDR3 reads CASSKDRVYEQYF. CDR3 DNA: TGTGCCAGCAGCAAGGACAGGGTATACGAGCAGTACTTC.

Here the CDR3 reads CASSLLALSSDTQYF. DNA for the CDR3: TGTGCCAGCAGCTTGTTAGCTCTCTCGAGCGATACGCAGTATTTT. The rearrangement links TRBV5-6 to TRBJ2-3; no definite D call. CDR3 length equals 15 residues. Deletions cut 1 base from V and 6 bases from J, with 15 bases between. Germline assignment: CDR1 SGHDT and CDR2 YYEEEE.

V is TRBV3-1 (or the pseudogene TRBV3-2) and J is TRBJ2-7; TRBD2 aligns across 9 bases. This CDR3 has 17 amino acids. Losses at the gene ends were 0 bases for V and 5 bases for J; bases not matched to a gene: 11. Germline V gene lookup returns CDR1 LGHDT and CDR2 YNNKEL (reference sequence). This CDR3 reads CASSQDLGLAGRDEQYF. CDR3 in DNA: TGTGCCAGCAGCCAAGATCTGGGTCTAGCGGGACGCGACGAGCAGTACTTC.

The V gene is TRBV4-3, the J gene TRBJ2-5; D gene ambiguous. Between the trimmed V and J ends, which lost 0 bases and 3 bases, there was a span of 5 bases. There are 13 residues in the CDR3. Germline values: CDR1 LGHNA, CDR2 YSLEER. DNA of the CDR3: TGCGCCAGCAGCCAAGACAGAAAAGAGACCCAGTACTTC. Translation: CASSQDRKETQYF.

The chain combines TRBV18 with TRBJ2-1, with D hard to call. Germline lookup yields CDR1 KGHSH and CDR2 LQKENI. The length of the CDR3 is 14 residues. V was trimmed by 6 bases and J by 5 bases, leaving 14 bases between them. The DNA for the CDR3 is TGTGCCAGCTCCCCTCCTCTCGCGGACAATGAGCAGTTCTTC. This encodes CASSPPLADNEQFF.